The source of this T cell receptor beta chain is a study of cytotoxic CD8 clonotypes in ibrutinib-treated CLL. Profiled with immunoSEQ multiplex PCR; TCRdb holds only in-frame clones, not every one. The sample lists tens of thousands of clones, roughly nine tenths seen once, with 3.1% in the top ten. CDR1 and CDR2 from the germline V gene are MGHRA and YSYEKL. The CDR3 loop spans 14 amino acids. V shed 4 bases and J 2 bases; nucleotides not matched to a gene: 4. Sequences were derived from PBMCs, sampled after 12 months of ibrutinib treatment. The V and J genes are TRBV4-1 and TRBJ1-2; 7 bases match TRBD1. The source is a human donor with chronic lymphocytic leukemia. In DNA, the CDR3 is TGCGCCAGCAGCCTGAGACAGGGCAACTATGGCTACACCTTC. Translation: CASSLRQGNYGYTF.